A selection of T cell receptor beta chains follows, all from one sample in a study of OX40 agonist ivuxolimab in advanced cancers. The table came from immunoSEQ multiplex PCR; TCRdb's copy has only in-frame clones and leaves some out. The profile shows under 90,000 clones, around 87% of them singletons. The sequencing used CD4+ or CD8+ T cells sorted from blood, collected in a trial of the OX40 agonist ivuxolimab. The receptors derive from an adult with an advanced solid tumor such as melanoma, head and neck, liver or kidney cancer. Each CDR3 is given with its conserved first and last residue. The D gene is left open where the match is weak. Expanded clones get a size class; other rows say once, few or many, or leave the size out.

TRBD1	TRBV5-1	17	-	TRBJ1-2	CASSLPVGQGANYGYTF	TGCGCCAGCAGCTTGCCCGTAGGACAGGGGGCTAACTATGGCTACACCTTC
-	TRBV5-6	14	-	TRBJ1-1	CASSLWGARTEAFF	TGTGCCAGCAGCTTGTGGGGGGCGAGGACTGAAGCTTTCTTT
-	TRBV7-3	13	-	TRBJ2-1	CASSLNTEDRRFF	TGTGCCAGCAGCTTAAATACGGAAGATCGGCGGTTCTTC
-	TRBV20-1	10	-	TRBJ2-3	CSATQYTQYF	TGCAGTGCTACTCAGTATACGCAGTATTTT
TRBD1	TRBV18	14	once	TRBJ2-7	CASSPGTGPYEQYF	TGTGCCAGCTCACCAGGGACAGGGCCCTACGAGCAGTACTTC
-	TRBV4-1	15	-	TRBJ2-3	CASSQVGVLADTQYF	TGCGCCAGCAGCCAAGTTGGGGTGTTGGCAGATACGCAGTATTTT
-	TRBV4-1	15	-	TRBJ1-2	CASSQDQNNRKGYTF	TGCGCCAGCAGCCAAGATCAAAATAACAGGAAGGGCTACACCTTC
TRBD1	TRBV5-1	13	-	TRBJ1-1	CASSPRQGSGAFF	TGCGCCAGCAGCCCCCGACAGGGTTCAGGAGCTTTCTTT
TRBD1	TRBV19	16	-	TRBJ1-5	CASSIKDRGGNQPQHF	TGTGCCAGTAGTATAAAGGACAGGGGGGGCAATCAGCCCCAGCATTTT
-	TRBV6-5	13	-	TRBJ2-3	CASRGLGTDTQYF	TGTGCCAGCAGAGGGCTAGGCACAGATACGCAGTATTTT
-	TRBV18	13	once	TRBJ2-7	CASSPQLGDEQYF	TGTGCCAGCTCACCACAACTAGGTGACGAGCAGTACTTC
-	TRBV7-6	16	-	TRBJ2-2	CASRLDPGVRTGELFF	TGTGCCAGCAGGCTAGATCCGGGAGTAAGGACCGGGGAGCTGTTTTTT
TRBD1	TRBV4-1	17	-	TRBJ1-5	CASSHYGQGVFDQPQHF	TGCGCCAGCAGCCATTATGGACAGGGGGTTTTCGATCAGCCCCAGCATTTT
-	TRBV7-2	15	-	TRBJ1-4	CASSPDRNINEKLFF	TGTGCCAGCAGCCCCGACAGGAATATTAATGAAAAACTGTTTTTT
-	TRBV5-1	11	-	TRBJ1-2	CASSLGYGYTF	TGCGCCAGCAGCTTGGGTTATGGCTACACCTTC
-	TRBV4-1	13	-	TRBJ1-1	CASSQVVNTEAFF	TGCGCCAGCAGCCAAGTGGTGAACACTGAAGCTTTCTTT
TRBD1	TRBV5-4	15	-	TRBJ2-5	CASSFRDRGRETQYF	TGTGCCAGCAGCTTCCGGGACAGGGGGCGAGAGACCCAGTACTTC
-	TRBV5-4	18	-	TRBJ2-4	CASSLDFAGSGAKNIQYF	TGTGCCAGCAGCTTGGATTTTGCAGGAAGCGGAGCCAAAAACATTCAGTACTTC
-	TRBV30	14	-	TRBJ1-1	CAWSVHPVNTEAFF	TGTGCCTGGAGTGTACACCCAGTCAACACTGAAGCTTTCTTT
TRBD2	TRBV19	17	-	TRBJ2-1	CASKERGAGRPYNEQFF	TGTGCCAGTAAAGAGCGGGGGGCCGGGCGCCCCTACAATGAGCAGTTCTTC
TRBD2	TRBV5-6	17	-	TRBJ2-2	CASSLLGLAGNTGELFF	TGTGCCAGCAGCTTGCTTGGACTAGCGGGGAACACCGGGGAGCTGTTTTTT
-	TRBV5-4	16	-	TRBJ2-6	CASSLASGSGANVLTF	TGTGCCAGCAGCTTGGCCTCAGGGAGTGGGGCCAACGTCCTGACTTTC
TRBD1	TRBV5-1	15	-	TRBJ1-1	CASSPRDRVSTEAFF	TGCGCCAGCAGCCCCCGGGACAGGGTGAGCACTGAAGCTTTCTTT
TRBD2	TRBV7-3	15	-	TRBJ2-3	CASSLDSGSGDTQYF	TGTGCCAGCAGCTTAGACAGCGGGAGTGGAGATACGCAGTATTTT
-	TRBV14	19	-	TRBJ2-1	CASSQDNSPRDKEYNEQFF	TGTGCCAGCAGCCAAGACAACTCCCCCCGGGACAAAGAGTACAATGAGCAGTTCTTC
TRBD1	TRBV2	18	-	TRBJ1-5	CASSHTGTGGSSNQPQHF	TGTGCCAGCAGTCATACCGGGACAGGGGGTTCAAGCAATCAGCCCCAGCATTTT
-	TRBV18	15	-	TRBJ1-5	CASSPTGEEGQPQHF	TGTGCCAGCTCACCAACGGGGGAAGAGGGTCAGCCCCAGCATTTT
-	TRBV28	14	-	TRBJ1-5	CASSGLQGSQPQHF	TGTGCCAGCAGTGGGCTACAGGGCAGTCAGCCCCAGCATTTT
TRBD1	TRBV9	17	few	TRBJ1-3	CASSVGMVRGTGNTIYF	TGTGCCAGCAGCGTAGGAATGGTCAGGGGGACTGGAAACACCATATATTTT
-	TRBV7-9	16	-	TRBJ1-1	CASSSGLRGDGERAFF	TGTGCCAGCAGCTCAGGACTGCGGGGGGATGGAGAACGGGCTTTCTTT
-	TRBV7-2	14	-	TRBJ1-5	CASSLAGPNQPQHF	TGTGCCAGCAGCTTAGCGGGGCCCAATCAGCCCCAGCATTTT
-	TRBV27	14	-	TRBJ1-5	CASSRYRGNQPQHF	TGTGCCAGCAGTAGGTACAGGGGCAATCAGCCCCAGCATTTT
TRBD2	TRBV9	13	-	TRBJ2-7	CASSEASGIEQYF	TGTGCCAGCAGCGAAGCTAGCGGGATCGAGCAGTACTTC